The source of this TCR beta chain is a study of T cells after yellow fever vaccination. Overall study context: Preparing low-cell-number fractions relied on SMART-Seq v4 Ultra Low Input.

Findings of the study overall: Post-booster repertoires contained most primary-vaccination clones again (96% CD4, 88% CD8). Bulk-population clonotypes that are abundant could appear as contaminants in FACS-sorted repertoires. Only a minor proportion of clonotypes was detected across both CD4 and CD8 compartments.

In the case of this clonotype: Its antigen remains unknown.

One entry per CDR3 protein results from TCRdb running MiXCR on the 5' RACE reads. This sample has roughly 500,000 distinct CDR3 sequences, with approximately 21% found just once. V was clipped by 6 bases and J by 0 bases, with 9 bases between them. Per the germline V gene, CDR1 is SGHTA and CDR2 is FQGNSA. This CDR3 region has 13 residues. The rearrangement joins TRBV7-2 to TRBJ2-7; D gene uncertain. The receptor's source is a man aged 25-40 years who received the YFV17D yellow fever vaccine. This specimen consisted of PBMCs, obtained 15 days after the yellow fever booster vaccination. CDR3: CASRRASSYEQYF. DNA of the CDR3: TGTGCCAGCAGACGTGCCAGCTCCTACGAGCAGTACTTC.